This T cell receptor beta chain originates from a study of Graves' ophthalmopathy and Graves' hyperthyroidism. This clonotype was detected only once. Its antigen remains unknown. The sequenced template was RNA, covering the TCR beta CDR3 region. The workflow started with a first-round RT-PCR run with HTBI primers and then moved on to a second-round multiplex PCR. TCRdb re-called the multiplex PCR reads with MiXCR, one entry per CDR3 protein. The sample shows approximately 460,000 distinct CDR3 sequences, approximately 15% of them seen only once. Study-level findings and limits: Ophthalmopathy cases were distinguished from stable hyperthyroidism by a 13-signature model, reaching about 90% sensitivity and 81.08% specificity. With around 65% sensitivity and approximately 73% specificity, the model predicted ophthalmopathy progression. Most expanded clonotypes from thyroid (those above 0.001 frequency) were also found in blood.

The sequence was obtained from a woman younger than 45 with Graves' ophthalmopathy. The sequenced sample consisted of blood.

CDR3 protein: CASSEASGTQETQYF. The CDR3 DNA sequence: TGTGCCAGCAGTGAAGCTAGCGGGACTCAAGAGACCCAGTACTTC. V and J are TRBV6-1 and TRBJ2-5; 8 positions agree with TRBD2. Germline V gives CDR1 MNHNS, CDR2 SASEGT. V shed 0 bases, J shed 2 bases, and the junction held 2 bases outside the gene matches. The CDR3 has 15 residues.